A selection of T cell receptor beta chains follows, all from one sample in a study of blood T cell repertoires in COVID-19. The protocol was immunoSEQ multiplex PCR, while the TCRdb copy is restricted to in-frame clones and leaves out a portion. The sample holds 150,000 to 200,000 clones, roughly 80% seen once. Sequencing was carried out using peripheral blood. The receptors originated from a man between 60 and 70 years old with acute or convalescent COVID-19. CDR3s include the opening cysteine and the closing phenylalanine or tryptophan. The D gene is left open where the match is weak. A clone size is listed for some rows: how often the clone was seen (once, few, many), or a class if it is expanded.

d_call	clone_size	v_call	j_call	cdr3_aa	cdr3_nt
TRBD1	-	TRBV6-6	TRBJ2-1	CASSQFGTGQALGGVNEQFF	TGTGCCAGCAGTCAGTTCGGGACAGGGCAGGCCTTGGGCGGGGTCAATGAGCAGTTCTTC
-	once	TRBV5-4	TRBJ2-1	CASSLGRVYNEQFF	TGTGCCAGCAGCTTGGGGAGGGTTTACAATGAGCAGTTCTTC
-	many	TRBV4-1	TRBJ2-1	CASSQAGEAYNEQFF	TGCGCCAGCAGCCAAGCCGGGGAGGCCTACAATGAGCAGTTCTTC
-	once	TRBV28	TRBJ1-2	CASTLRGRAGGYTF	TGTGCCAGCACCCTTAGGGGAAGGGCAGGGGGCTACACCTTC
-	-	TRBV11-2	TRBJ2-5	CASSSRTTNGRETQYF	TGTGCCAGCAGCTCCCGGACTACAAATGGCAGAGAGACCCAGTACTTC
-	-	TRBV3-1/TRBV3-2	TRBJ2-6	CASSQQGRSGANVLTF	TGTGCCAGCAGCCAGCAGGGCAGATCTGGGGCCAACGTCCTGACTTTC
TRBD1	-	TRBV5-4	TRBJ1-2	CASSDRGDGYTF	TGTGCCAGCAGCGACAGGGGAGATGGCTACACCTTC
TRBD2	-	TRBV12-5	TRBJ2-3	CASGLVRWGTSIGDTQYF	TGTGCTAGTGGTTTGGTACGATGGGGGACTAGCATAGGAGATACGCAGTATTTT
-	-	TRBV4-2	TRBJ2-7	CASSQDGTGTYEQYF	TGTGCCAGCAGCCAAGATGGGACTGGGACCTACGAGCAGTACTTC
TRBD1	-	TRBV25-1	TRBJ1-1	CASSEPGTGRNTEAFF	TGTGCCAGCAGTGAACCAGGGACAGGGCGAAACACTGAAGCTTTCTTT
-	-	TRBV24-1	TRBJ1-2	CATSDVRVDYGYTF	TGTGCCACCAGTGATGTGAGGGTGGACTATGGCTACACCTTC
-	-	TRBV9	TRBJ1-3	CASSVQGLFGNTIYF	TGTGCCAGCAGCGTACAGGGTCTATTCGGAAACACCATATATTTT
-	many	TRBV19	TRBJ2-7	CASSSRDTTYYEQYF	TGTGCCAGTAGTTCCCGGGACACGACATACTACGAGCAGTACTTC
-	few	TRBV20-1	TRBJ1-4	CSAQREKLFF	TGCAGTGCCCAACGGGAAAAACTGTTTTTT
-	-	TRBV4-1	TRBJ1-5	CASSQGGLTYQPQHF	TGCGCCAGCAGCCAAGGGGGACTGACTTATCAGCCCCAGCATTTT
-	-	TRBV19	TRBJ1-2	CASSKGLRGQYGYTF	TGTGCCAGTAGTAAAGGTCTGAGAGGACAATATGGCTACACCTTC
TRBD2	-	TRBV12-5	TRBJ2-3	CASGIRLAGEADTQYF	TGTGCTAGTGGCATCCGACTAGCGGGGGAGGCAGATACGCAGTATTTT
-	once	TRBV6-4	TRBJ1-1	CASSDGAGLYPAFF	TGTGCCAGCAGTGACGGGGCAGGGTTGTATCCAGCTTTCTTT
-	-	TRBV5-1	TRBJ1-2	CASSLDPGDYGYTF	TGCGCCAGCAGCTTGGATCCAGGGGACTATGGCTACACCTTC
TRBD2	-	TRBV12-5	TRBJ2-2	CASGLGFPPPGLGTGELFF	TGTGCTAGTGGTTTGGGCTTCCCCCCCCCGGGACTAGGCACCGGGGAGCTGTTTTTT
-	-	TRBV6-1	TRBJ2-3	CASSEAPGADTQYF	TGTGCCAGCAGTGAAGCCCCAGGGGCAGATACGCAGTATTTT
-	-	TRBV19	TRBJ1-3	CASSIYRKSSGNTIYF	TGTGCCAGTAGTATTTACCGTAAGAGCTCTGGAAACACCATATATTTT
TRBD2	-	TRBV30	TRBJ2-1	CAWSEVAGFYEQFF	TGTGCCTGGAGTGAGGTAGCGGGTTTCTATGAGCAGTTCTTC
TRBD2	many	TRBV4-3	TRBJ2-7	CASSQAVVASGYEQYF	TGCGCCAGCAGCCAAGCGGTAGTGGCTAGCGGCTACGAGCAGTACTTC
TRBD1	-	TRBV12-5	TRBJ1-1	CASGLDRGTEAFF	TGTGCTAGTGGTTTGGACAGGGGAACTGAAGCTTTCTTT
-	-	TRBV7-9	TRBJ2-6	CASSTGQSGANVLTF	TGTGCCAGCAGCACAGGACAATCTGGGGCCAACGTCCTGACTTTC
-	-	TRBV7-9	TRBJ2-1	CASRISGHSYNEQFF	TGTGCCAGCAGAATAAGCGGGCATTCCTACAATGAGCAGTTCTTC
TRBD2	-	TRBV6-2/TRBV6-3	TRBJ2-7	CASSPLAGVVYEQYF	TGTGCCAGCAGTCCACTAGCGGGAGTAGTTTACGAGCAGTACTTC
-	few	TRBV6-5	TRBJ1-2	CASSYTVNYGYTF	TGTGCCAGCAGTTACACGGTGAACTATGGCTACACCTTC
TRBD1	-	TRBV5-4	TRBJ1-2	CASSLEQGGYGYTF	TGTGCCAGCAGCTTGGAGCAGGGGGGTTATGGCTACACCTTC
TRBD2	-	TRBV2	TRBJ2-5	CASSPAGGETQYF	TGTGCCAGCAGTCCAGCGGGGGGGGAGACCCAGTACTTC
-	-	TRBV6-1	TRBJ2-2	CASSEQGSGTVNTGELFF	TGTGCCAGCAGTGAACAGGGGTCCGGGACGGTGAACACCGGGGAGCTGTTTTTT
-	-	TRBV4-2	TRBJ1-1	CASSPRGGTAFF	TGTGCCAGCAGCCCAAGGGGGGGTACGGCTTTCTTT
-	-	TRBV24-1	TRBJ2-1	CATSDGGQPYNEQFF	TGTGCCACCAGTGACGGAGGACAGCCCTACAATGAGCAGTTCTTC
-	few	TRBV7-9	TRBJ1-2	CASSFGSHPHRYGYTF	TGTGCCAGCAGCTTCGGGTCCCACCCCCACCGCTATGGCTACACCTTC
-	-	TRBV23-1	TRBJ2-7	CASSQSSKSLSGHFFEQYF	TGCGCCAGCAGTCAAAGTAGTAAAAGCCTCTCAGGGCATTTTTTCGAGCAGTACTTC
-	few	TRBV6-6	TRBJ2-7	CASSPPEGTTNPYEQYF	TGTGCCAGCAGTCCTCCCGAGGGGACAACGAACCCCTACGAGCAGTACTTC
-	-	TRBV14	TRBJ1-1	CASSQGLYGAFF	TGTGCCAGCAGCCAAGGGCTCTACGGGGCTTTCTTT
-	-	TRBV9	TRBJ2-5	CASSVAPLETQYF	TGTGCCAGCAGCGTAGCCCCATTGGAGACCCAGTACTTC
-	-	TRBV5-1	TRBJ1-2	CASSLDSNYGYTF	TGCGCCAGCAGCTTGGACAGTAACTATGGCTACACCTTC
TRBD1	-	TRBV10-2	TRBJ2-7	CAVDRGNYEQYF	TGCGCCGTTGACAGGGGGAACTACGAGCAGTACTTC
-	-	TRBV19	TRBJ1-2	CASSIALRNPRDYGYTF	TGTGCCAGTAGTATAGCTTTGCGGAATCCCAGGGACTATGGCTACACCTTC
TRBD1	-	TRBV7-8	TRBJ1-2	CASSLVEGQGRVNYGYTF	TGTGCCAGCAGCTTAGTTGAGGGACAGGGGCGGGTTAACTATGGCTACACCTTC
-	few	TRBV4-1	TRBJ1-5	CASSQGGNQPQHF	TGCGCCAGCAGCCAAGGCGGGAATCAGCCCCAGCATTTT
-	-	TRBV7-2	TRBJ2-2	CASSSYSGTPTGELFF	TGTGCCAGCAGCTCCTACTCCGGGACACCGACCGGGGAGCTGTTTTTT
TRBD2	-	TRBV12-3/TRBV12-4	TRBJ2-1	CASKLAGGHEQFF	TGTGCCAGCAAGCTCGCGGGAGGGCATGAGCAGTTCTTC
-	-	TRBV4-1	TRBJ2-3	CASSQGYDSITDTQYF	TGCGCCAGCAGCCAAGGGTACGACTCGATCACAGATACGCAGTATTTT
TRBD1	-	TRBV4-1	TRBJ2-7	CASSQDRMRTGQGASYEQYF	TGCGCCAGCAGCCAAGATCGGATGCGAACGGGACAGGGGGCTTCCTACGAGCAGTACTTC
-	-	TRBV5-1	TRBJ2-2	CASSLPRPGELFF	TGCGCCAGCAGCTTGCCTAGACCCGGGGAGCTGTTTTTT
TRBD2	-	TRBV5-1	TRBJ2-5	CASRLLAVIQETQYF	TGCGCCAGCCGCCTCCTAGCGGTAATCCAAGAGACCCAGTACTTC
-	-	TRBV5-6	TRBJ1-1	CASSWGVEATEAFF	TGTGCCAGCAGCTGGGGGGTGGAGGCCACTGAAGCTTTCTTT
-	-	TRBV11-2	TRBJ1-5	CASSLDGDQPQHF	TGTGCCAGCAGCTTAGACGGGGATCAGCCCCAGCATTTT
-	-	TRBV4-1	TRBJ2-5	CASSQVVRETQYF	TGCGCCAGCAGCCAAGTTGTTCGGGAGACCCAGTACTTC